Below are 22 T cell receptor beta chains sequenced from a single sample in a study of T cells in Graves' hyperthyroidism and ophthalmopathy. Researchers took RNA transcripts and amplified the TCR beta CDR3 regions from them. In the first-round RT-PCR of the TCR CDR3, the HTBI primer set was used. TCRdb recomputed calls from the multiplex PCR reads with MiXCR, one row per CDR3 protein. The sample has roughly 380,000 distinct CDR3 sequences; approximately 15% are singletons. Sequenced input: blood. The receptors were sampled from a woman in her sixties with Graves' hyperthyroidism.

Ten or more counts support this clonotype. The chain couples TRBV28 to TRBJ2-1, with 7 bases lining up with TRBD2. J was trimmed by 3 bases and V by 5 bases; bases with no gene match: 10. CDR3 length: 16 amino acids. Per germline, CDR1 MDHEN and CDR2 SYDVKM. Written as DNA, the CDR3 is TGTGCCAGCAGTCCAGAGGGAGGGTCTGGCTACAATGAGCAGTTCTTC. Its translation: CASSPEGGSGYNEQFF.

This clonotype has at least ten counts. V gene TRBV24-1 combines with J gene TRBJ1-5, with D hard to call. In germline, CDR1 is KGHDR, CDR2 SFDVKD. There are 14 residues in the CDR3. Trimming pared 5 bases from V and 4 bases from J, leaving 11 bases between. The CDR3 DNA follows: TGTGCCACCAGTGGGGCCGGATGGAATCAGCCCCAGCATTTT. Translated, it gives CATSGAGWNQPQHF.

Many counts were recorded for this clonotype. The V call is TRBV9, the J call TRBJ2-7; 9 nucleotides match TRBD2. The V segment lost 0 bases and the J segment 5 bases; nucleotides outside the gene matches: 3. Germline CDR1 reads SGDLS; CDR2 reads YYNGEE. The CDR3 consists of 14 residues. The DNA of the CDR3 is TGTGCCAGCAGCGTAGGCGGGAGGGCCGACGAGCAGTACTTC. Translating it yields CASSVGGRADEQYF.

This clonotype was picked up many times. CDR3 sequence reads: CASSLGRTANQPQHF. In DNA, the CDR3 is TGTGCCAGCAGCCTGGGACGGACCGCTAATCAGCCCCAGCATTTT. The chain is built from TRBV5-6 and TRBJ1-5, with D possibly TRBD1 on 5 matching bases. V lost 4 bases to trimming and J lost 4 bases, with 15 bases between them. The germline CDR1 and CDR2 sequences are SGHDT and YYEEEE. The CDR3 runs 15 residues.

This clonotype was detected many times. The chain uses TRBV11-2 and TRBJ2-7; D is unresolved. The CDR3 runs to 13 residues. V was clipped by 3 bases and J by 6 bases, with 12 bases between them. Germline CDR1 SGHAT, CDR2 FQNNGV. The CDR3 region has the DNA TGTGCCAGCAGCTTGGTTGGCGAAGGCGAGCAGTACTTC. This translates into CASSLVGEGEQYF.

In its sample, this clonotype was seen a few times. The gene calls are TRBV19 and TRBJ2-7; TRBD2 matches 9 bases. Germline V lookup: CDR1 LNHDA, CDR2 SQIVND (reference sequence). Trimming cost V 4 bases and J 2 bases; bases outside gene matches: 12. This CDR3 region has 17 residues. This chain's CDR3 is CASSSPGLARETYEQYF. The DNA of the CDR3 is TGTGCCAGTAGTAGTCCAGGACTAGCGCGCGAGACCTACGAGCAGTACTTC.

About this clonotype: The CDR3 does not end in the conserved phenylalanine or tryptophan, so this is likely a read error. The chain carries TRBV2 and TRBJ2-7; no clear D gene. The CDR3 covers 10 residues. Deletions cut 2 bases from V and 4 bases from J, with 0 bases between. Germline lookup yields CDR1 SNHLY and CDR2 FYNNEI. The CDR3 region has the DNA TGTGCCAGCAGTGAATACGAGCAGTACCTC. The encoded protein is CASSEYEQYL.

In this sample, this clonotype turned up a few times. This rearrangement joins TRBV5-1 to TRBJ2-2; D is ambiguous. V dropped 5 bases and J dropped 1 base, with 6 bases sitting between them. CDR1 SGHRS and CDR2 YFSETQ come from the germline V gene. The CDR3 contains 13 residues. The CDR3 protein is CASSGENTGELFF. The CDR3 nucleotides are TGCGCCAGCAGTGGGGAGAACACCGGGGAGCTGTTTTTT.

This clonotype was recorded at least ten times. V gene TRBV3-1 combines with J gene TRBJ2-1; TRBD1 matches 11 bases. The CDR3 is 15 amino acids. CDR1 and CDR2 from the germline V gene are LGHDT and YNNKEL (reference sequence). V lost 4 bases and J lost 6; bases outside the gene matches: 5. In DNA form, the CDR3 reads TGTGCCAGCAGCCGGACAGGGGGCGCCGCCAATGAGCAGTTCTTC. Translation: CASSRTGGAANEQFF.

This clonotype was counted ten times or more. This sequence joins TRBV7-2 and TRBJ2-3; tentatively, D is TRBD2 (7 bases). Germline-derived CDR1 and CDR2 are SGHTA and FQGNSA. With 1 base removed from V and 6 bases from J, the gap between germline ends came to 14 bases. The CDR3 has 15 amino acids. The CDR3 loop reads CASSLDAGGGDTQYF. The CDR3 DNA is TGTGCCAGCAGCTTAGACGCTGGGGGGGGCGATACGCAGTATTTT. Filled out from reference TRBV7-2 and TRBJ2-3, the complete variable domain reads GAGVSQSPSNKVTEKGKDVELRCDPISGHTALYWYRQSLGQGLEFLIYFQGNSAPDKSGLPSDRFSAERTGGSVSTLTIQRTQQEDSAVYLCASSLDAGGGDTQYFGPGTRLTVL.

This clonotype was found many times. This chain joins TRBV29-1 and TRBJ2-1; 8 bases are a match to TRBD2. V trimming: 3 bases; J trimming: 0 bases; junction bases outside the gene matches: 4. This CDR3 spans 15 amino acids. Per germline, CDR1 SQVTM and CDR2 ANQGSEA. For the CDR3, the DNA is TGCAGCGTTGAGGGCCGGGAGGGCTCCTACAATGAGCAGTTCTTC. Translated, it gives CSVEGREGSYNEQFF.

This clonotype was seen at least ten times. V and J are TRBV18 and TRBJ2-5; D assignment may be TRBD1 or TRBD2 (5 bases each). Germline V CDR1 and CDR2: KGHSH, LQKENI. V lost 3 bases and J 2 bases, leaving 7 bases between the germline ends. The CDR3 is 13 residues long. The CDR3 loop is CASSPGEQETQYF. Written as DNA, the CDR3 is TGTGCCAGCTCACCGGGGGAGCAAGAGACCCAGTACTTC.

This clonotype was counted ten times or more. V usage is TRBV20-1 and J usage is TRBJ1-1; D ambiguous. The germline V gene has CDR1 DFQATT and CDR2 SNEGSKA (reference sequence). The germline V and J ends were trimmed by 1 base and 1 base, with 13 bases remaining between them. The CDR3 runs to 15 residues. In DNA form, the CDR3 reads TGCAGTGCTAGAGGCGGGAAGGGAACGAACACTGAAGCTTTCTTT. Translating gives CSARGGKGTNTEAFF.

This clonotype was counted ten times or more. This sequence joins TRBV30 and TRBJ1-5, with no clear D. Trimming shortened V by 2 bases and J by 3 bases, and 8 bases separated the two germline ends. The length of the CDR3 is 13 residues. CDR1 and CDR2 (germline): GTSNPN, SVGIG (reference sequence). This CDR3 reads CAWSITDNQPQHF. As DNA, the CDR3 is TGTGCCTGGAGTATCACGGACAATCAGCCCCAGCATTTT.

In this sample, this clonotype turned up a few times. J is TRBJ2-3 and V is TRBV10-1; D is possibly TRBD2 (6 bases). This CDR3 spans 16 amino acids. V was shortened by 2 bases and J by 0 bases, with 12 bases between the two germline ends. Germline CDR1 is WNHNN and CDR2 is SYGVQD (reference sequence). CDR3 loop: CASSEPPGTSTDTQYF. In nucleotides, the CDR3 is TGCGCCAGCAGTGAGCCACCAGGGACTAGCACAGATACGCAGTATTTT.

This clonotype has a count of ten or more. The chain joins TRBV27 to TRBJ1-5, with 10 bases lining up with TRBD1. This CDR3 spans 17 amino acids. Germline-derived CDR1 and CDR2 are MNHEY and SMNVEV (reference sequence). V gave up 3 bases and J gave up 0 bases; unmatched junction bases: 5. In DNA, the CDR3 is TGTGCCAGCAGTTTTTGGGACAGGGGAGATAGCAATCAGCCCCAGCATTTT. It specifies CASSFWDRGDSNQPQHF.

V gene TRBV27 combines with J gene TRBJ1-1, with a possible D match to TRBD1 (5 bases). The V end was cut by 7 bases, the J end by 3 bases, with 15 bases between. This CDR3 is built from 14 residues. In germline, CDR1 is MNHEY, CDR2 SMNVEV (reference sequence). CDR3 nucleotide sequence: TGTGCCAGCACCCCGGGCTGGGGGGACACTGAAGCTTTCTTT. Protein sequence: CASTPGWGDTEAFF.

The chain links TRBV6-1 to TRBJ2-7, with D uncertain. Per germline, CDR1 MNHNS and CDR2 SASEGT. CDR3 length equals 14 residues. V was clipped by 7 bases and J by 5 bases, with 18 bases between them. For the CDR3, the DNA is TGTGCCAGCAACTCCAAGGGCCCCTTCCACGAGCAGTACTTC. Translated: CASNSKGPFHEQYF.

The genes are TRBV4-1 and TRBJ2-1, with TRBD2 identical over 9 bases. This CDR3 has 15 residues. Germline V lookup: CDR1 MGHRA, CDR2 YSYEKL. The V gene end was trimmed by 4 bases and the J gene end by 7 bases; junction bases not matched to a gene: 8. In DNA, the CDR3 is TGCGCCAGCAGCCCCGGCGGGAGGGCCCAAAATGAGCAGTTCTTC. Its protein is CASSPGGRAQNEQFF.

In this sample, this clonotype turned up many times. The rearrangement joins TRBV7-9 to TRBJ2-7; TRBD1 aligns across 7 bases. The J segment lost 6 bases and the V segment lost 5 bases, leaving 10 bases of the junction unmatched. This CDR3 is built from 14 residues. The germline V gene encodes CDR1 SEHNR and CDR2 FQNEAQ (reference sequence). The DNA for the CDR3 is TGTGCCAGCAGCCATGGGACAGCCCTACGCGAGCAGTACTTC. Translating it yields CASSHGTALREQYF. Supplemented by reference TRBV7-9 and TRBJ2-7, the full variable domain reads DTGVSQNPRHKITKRGQNVTFRCDPISEHNRLYWYRQTLGQGPEFLTYFQNEAQLEKSRLLSDRFSAERPKGSFSTLEIQRTEQGDSAMYLCASSHGTALREQYFGPGTRLTVT.

This clonotype was counted ten times or more. J is TRBJ2-7 and V is TRBV13; tentative D call: TRBD1 (5 bases). Deletions cut 7 bases from V and 7 bases from J, with 17 bases between. Germline V gene lookup returns CDR1 PRHDT and CDR2 FYEKMQ (reference sequence). The length of the CDR3 is 13 residues. CDR3 nucleotides: TGTGCCAGCAAGCGCAGGGAACTGTTTGAGCAGTACTTC. It translates to CASKRRELFEQYF. The whole variable domain, filled in from reference TRBV13 and TRBJ2-7, reads AAGVIQSPRHLIKEKRETATLKCYPIPRHDTVYWYQQGPGQDPQFLISFYEKMQSDKGSIPDRFSAQQFSDYHSELNMSSLELGDSALYFCASKRRELFEQYFGPGTRLTVT.

The chain combines TRBV6-1 with TRBJ1-5, with TRBD1 identical over 7 bases. Germline trimming cut 8 bases from V and 0 bases from J; bases unmatched to any gene: 13. CDR1 and CDR2 (germline): MNHNS, SASEGT. The CDR3 consists of 17 residues. The CDR3, as DNA: TGTGCCAGCCAGCACCTGGACAGGACTTATAGCAATCAGCCCCAGCATTTT. Its translation is CASQHLDRTYSNQPQHF.